The present T cell receptor (beta chain) was sequenced within a study of monozygotic twins with inflammatory bowel disease. Researchers collected approximately 2.7 ml of blood per donor. TCRdb reprocessed the 5' RACE reads and stores each CDR3 protein as one record, lacking DNA. The sample includes about 300,000 distinct CDR3 sequences. Germline V gives CDR1 KGHSH, CDR2 LQKENI. The CDR3 contains 17 residues. Sample: blood. This clonotype was obtained from a human donor with ulcerative colitis or Crohn's disease, or a healthy co-twin of an affected twin (not recorded which). V gene TRBV18 combines with J gene TRBJ2-7; TCRdb returns TRBD1, unconfirmable since there is no DNA. CDR3 sequence reads: CASSPATAPMISYEQYF.